This T cell receptor beta chain was sequenced during a study of blood T cell repertoires in COVID-19. Study in general: The United States, Italy and Spain were the sources of the acute and convalescent COVID-19 samples. The analysed material was cDNA or gDNA that came from T cells, B-cell-depleted T cells, or PBMCs.

In the original analysis: For nucleated cells, counts were estimated from reference gene primer amplification. The protocol was immunoSEQ multiplex PCR, while the TCRdb copy is restricted to in-frame clones and leaves out a portion. The D gene and trimming were derived from the DNA, and the V and J assignments and clone size from that table. Here the sample spans roughly 33,000 clones, 85% being singletons. Looked up from germline, CDR1 is MNHEY and CDR2 is SVGAGI. The V gene end was trimmed by 7 bases and the J gene end by 6 bases; junction bases not matched to a gene: 13. This CDR3 is 15 amino acids long.

The sequencing input was peripheral blood. This TCR was recovered from a human donor with acute or convalescent COVID-19. The donor label of this sample is uncertain. V is TRBV6-5 and J is TRBJ2-7, with TRBD2 identical over 9 bases. The CDR3 DNA reads TGTGCCAGCATCTGGGCGGGAGGGCCTCTCTCCGAGCAGTACTTC. It translates to CASIWAGGPLSEQYF.